This entry describes one T cell receptor beta chain. The clone's antigen remains unknown. The record has no base qualities; no much larger clone is one base away. Measured from the cysteine to the phenylalanine, the CDR3 is 14 residues long. Only the CDR3 part of the read is kept: 42 bases, read in frame from the first base. Germline trimming amounts to 4 bases on V and 0 bases on J, with 3 as the count of junction bases outside the gene matches. The germline V gene encodes CDR1 SGHNT and CDR2 YYREEE (reference sequence). Blood samples were collected up to 4 times in the first month after transplant and then at least monthly when available. These data are taken from a study of graft-versus-host responses after intestinal transplantation (dated by TCRdb to the early 2020s). Regarding the complete study: Recipients received multivisceral, liver-intestinal, or isolated intestinal transplants. Anti-thymocyte globulin induction was given to all recipients, followed by maintenance tacrolimus and steroids for about 3 years. Bulk TCR-beta CDR3 sequencing was used to track graft-versus-host and host-versus-graft alloreactive T cell clones in the graft, circulation and bone marrow after intestinal transplantation. Alloreactive clones were identified by sequencing pre-transplant mixed lymphocyte reaction products and comparing them with unstimulated pre-transplant donor and recipient T cells. The cohort enrolled about two dozen intestinal transplant recipients, one of whom was a retransplant, and 3 patients without pretransplant specimens were excluded. Donor T cell macrochimerism was defined as a peak of at least 4% donor T cells among recipient peripheral blood mononuclear cells. Rather than being sequenced by the commercial service, samples from three later patients were sequenced in-house on an Illumina MiSeq and processed with MiXCR. Overall study outcomes, separate from this receptor: Patients with donor T cell macrochimerism had high GvH to HvG T cell clonal ratios in their allografts. GvH clones were detected in recipient bone marrow, and some of these GvH clones were observed earlier in ileal mucosa or blood, consistent with an intestinal mucosal origin. Early after transplant, peak levels of circulating GvH clones were found to be associated with declines in HvG clones. The conclusions were limited by the relatively low number and heterogeneity of the intestinal transplant patients.

The library was made by the immunoSEQ multiplex PCR assay. High-throughput TCR-beta CDR3 sequencing of genomic DNA from most patients was performed by Adaptive Biotechnologies. As for the authors' bioinformatics: TCR sequencing data for some 19 patients were retrieved from Adaptive's ImmunoSEQ software; three other patients were processed with MiXCR and VDJtools. CDR3 nucleotide sequences shared between donor and recipient were removed because the origin of such sequences could not be assigned. Alloreactive clones required at least 2-fold expansion over unstimulated cells and minimum CFSE-low frequency of 0.002% (template counts) or 0.001% (read counts). A clone was considered mappable if detected in the sequenced pre-transplant spleen, lymph node, or MLR CFSE-low populations of the donor or recipient. Cumulative frequency of alloreactive clones was calculated as a percentage of all sequences weighted by copy number. Imported from immuneACCESS, the table was reduced by TCRdb to in-frame sequences with V and J called. These copies leave out some clones; in studies compared against another copy, an unresolved V gene accounts for under half, and the cause of the remainder is not known. V and J calls and clone size are copied from that table; D and trimming were computed from the DNA. The sample table contains approximately 60,000 clones; only one count was recorded for about 90% of them. Around 1.5% of the sample is held by the ten biggest clonotypes.

Rearrangement joined TRBV5-4 to TRBJ1-1, with 7 middle bases fitting TRBD1. This clonotype originated in a human patient who received an intestinal transplant, so some T cells may come from the graft donor. Specimen: PBMCs, collected 26 days after transplant. CDR3 region: CASSPGTVNTEAFF. The DNA sequence follows: TGTGCCAGCAGCCCCGGGACAGTGAACACTGAAGCTTTCTTT.